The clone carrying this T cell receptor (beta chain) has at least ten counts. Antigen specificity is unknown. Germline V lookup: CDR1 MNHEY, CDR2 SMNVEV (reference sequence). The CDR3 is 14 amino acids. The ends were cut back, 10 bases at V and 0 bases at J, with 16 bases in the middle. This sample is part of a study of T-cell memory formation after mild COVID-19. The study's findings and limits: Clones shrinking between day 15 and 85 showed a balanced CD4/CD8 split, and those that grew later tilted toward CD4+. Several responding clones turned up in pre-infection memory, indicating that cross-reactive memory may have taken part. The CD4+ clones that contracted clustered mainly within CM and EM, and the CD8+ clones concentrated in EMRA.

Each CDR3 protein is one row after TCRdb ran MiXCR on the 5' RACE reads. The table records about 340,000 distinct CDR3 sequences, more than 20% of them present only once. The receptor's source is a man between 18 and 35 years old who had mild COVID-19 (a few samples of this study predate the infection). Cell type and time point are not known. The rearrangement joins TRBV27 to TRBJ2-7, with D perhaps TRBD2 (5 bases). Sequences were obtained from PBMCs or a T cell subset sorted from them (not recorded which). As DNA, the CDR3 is TGTGCCACCCGGAAAGAGGGCCACTCCTACGAGCAGTACTTC. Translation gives CATRKEGHSYEQYF.